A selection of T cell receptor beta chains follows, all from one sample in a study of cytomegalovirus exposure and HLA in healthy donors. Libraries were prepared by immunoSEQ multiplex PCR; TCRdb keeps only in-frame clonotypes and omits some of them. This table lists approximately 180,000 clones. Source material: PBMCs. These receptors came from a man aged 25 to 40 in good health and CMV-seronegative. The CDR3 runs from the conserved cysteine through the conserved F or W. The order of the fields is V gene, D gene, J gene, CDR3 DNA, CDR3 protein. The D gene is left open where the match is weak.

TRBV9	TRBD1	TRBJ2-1	TGTGCCAGCAGCGTGGGCGGACAGGTTGGCAATGAGCAGTTCTTC	CASSVGGQVGNEQFF
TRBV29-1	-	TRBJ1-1	TGCAGCGTTGTCGTGGTCGGGGACACTGAAGCTTTCTTT	CSVVVVGDTEAFF
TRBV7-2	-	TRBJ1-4	TGTGCCAGCAGCCAGAGGGACATTTATAATGAAAAACTGTTTTTT	CASSQRDIYNEKLFF
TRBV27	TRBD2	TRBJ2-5	TGTGCCAGCACTGGCGGGGGCCAAGAGACCCAGTACTTC	CASTGGGQETQYF
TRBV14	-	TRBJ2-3	TGTGCCAGCAGCCCCCGGGACTCTAGGATGGGTACGCAGTATTTT	CASSPRDSRMGTQYF
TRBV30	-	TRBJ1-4	TGTGCCTGGAGATCATCGGCAACTAATGAAAAACTGTTTTTT	CAWRSSATNEKLFF
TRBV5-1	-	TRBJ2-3	TGCGCCAGCAGCGATGAGGCAGATACGCAGTATTTT	CASSDEADTQYF
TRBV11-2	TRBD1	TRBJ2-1	TGTGCCAGCAGCTTAGTACAGGGGGCGGATGAGCAGTTCTTC	CASSLVQGADEQFF
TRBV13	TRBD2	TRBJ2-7	TGTGCCAGCAGTTTGTCCAGCGGGGGCCATGAGCAGTACTTC	CASSLSSGGHEQYF
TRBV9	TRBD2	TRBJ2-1	TGTGCCAGCAGCGCCGGGGCTAGCGGGGCGGCTGAGCAGTTCTTC	CASSAGASGAAEQFF
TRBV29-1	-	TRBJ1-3	TGCAGCGGTAGCGGGGGCTATGGAAACACCATATATTTT	CSGSGGYGNTIYF
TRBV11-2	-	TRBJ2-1	TGTGCCAGCAGCTTAGCTTTAGACAATGAGCAGTTCTTC	CASSLALDNEQFF
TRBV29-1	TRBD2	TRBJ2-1	TGCAGCGTTGAGGGCTTGCTAGCGGGGCACAATGAGCAGTTCTTC	CSVEGLLAGHNEQFF
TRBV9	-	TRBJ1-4	TGTGCCAGCAGCCCCGCCAGGGGTGCAACTAATGAAAAACTGTTTTTT	CASSPARGATNEKLFF
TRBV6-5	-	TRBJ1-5	TGTGCCAGCACCCTGTTAGTAGGGGCCAATCAGCCCCAGCATTTT	CASTLLVGANQPQHF
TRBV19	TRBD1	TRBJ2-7	TGTGCCAGTAGTACCCCCGGGACAGGGATCTACGAGCAGTACTTC	CASSTPGTGIYEQYF
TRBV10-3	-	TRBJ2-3	TGTGCCGTCCACGGGACTAGCACAGATACGCAGTATTTT	CAVHGTSTDTQYF
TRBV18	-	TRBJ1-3	TGTGCCAGCTCACCACCGAGAGAATCTGGAAACACCATATATTTT	CASSPPRESGNTIYF
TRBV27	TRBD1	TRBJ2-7	TGTGCCAGCAGTCCCAGGACAGGGAGCCTGAGGGGCTACGAGCAGTACTTC	CASSPRTGSLRGYEQYF
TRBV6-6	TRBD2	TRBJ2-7	TGTGCCAGCACCAGGAGTAGCGGGGGGGCCTACGAGCAGTACTTC	CASTRSSGGAYEQYF
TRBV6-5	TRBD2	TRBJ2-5	TGTGCCAGCAGCCGCGCTAGCGGGTCCAAAGAGACCCAGTACTTC	CASSRASGSKETQYF
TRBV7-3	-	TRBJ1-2	TGTGCCAGCAGCCCCCTCGGAGGATCTAACTATGGCTACACCTTC	CASSPLGGSNYGYTF
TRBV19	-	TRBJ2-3	TGTGCCAGTAGTATCTCCCTTTTGCGGGATACGCAGTATTTT	CASSISLLRDTQYF
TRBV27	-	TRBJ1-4	TGTGCCAGCAGTTTCACAACTAATGAAAAACTGTTTTTT	CASSFTTNEKLFF
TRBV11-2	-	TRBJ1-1	TGTGCCAGCAGCTTTGACAGAAACGCTGAAGCTTTCTTT	CASSFDRNAEAFF